These T cell receptor beta chains were read from a single sample in a study of CD8+ T cells in alopecia areata. Method: immunoSEQ multiplex PCR; TCRdb's copy keeps in-frame clones and lacks some. In the table there are about 120,000 clones, around 53% of which are singletons. Sequenced material: CD4+ T cells sorted from blood, taken at week 4, from a patient treated with tofacitinib. The origin of the receptors is a human donor with alopecia areata. The CDR3 runs from the conserved cysteine through the conserved F or W. The D gene is left open where the match is weak. A clone size is listed for some rows: how often the clone was seen (once, few, many), or a class if it is expanded.

V	J	D	size	length	CDR3	DNA
TRBV20-1	TRBJ1-2	NA	few	11	CSVLSPAGYTF	TGCAGTGTACTAAGTCCGGCTGGCTACACCTTC
TRBV30	TRBJ2-5	NA	NA	11	CALSWDETQYF	TGTGCCCTCAGTTGGGACGAGACCCAGTACTTC
TRBV25-1	TRBJ1-4	TRBD1	few	15	CASSEGYGTGQRLFF	TGTGCCAGCAGTGAGGGATATGGGACAGGGCAGAGGCTGTTTTTT
TRBV29-1	TRBJ1-1	NA	NA	13	CSVDRDRDTEAFF	TGCAGCGTTGACAGGGACCGGGACACTGAAGCTTTCTTT
TRBV30	TRBJ2-2	NA	NA	11	CAWSASGELFF	TGTGCCTGGAGTGCCTCCGGGGAGCTGTTTTTT
TRBV19	TRBJ1-4	TRBD1	many	15	CASTAQQGKGEKLFF	TGTGCCAGTACCGCCCAACAGGGGAAGGGTGAAAAACTGTTTTTT
TRBV7-2	TRBJ2-1	NA	NA	16	CASSQGSLLKADEQFF	TGTGCCAGCAGTCAGGGGTCGCTTCTCAAAGCCGATGAGCAGTTCTTC
TRBV6-5	TRBJ1-5	NA	few	13	CASSGNRNQPQHF	TGTGCCAGCTCGGGGAACAGGAATCAGCCCCAGCATTTT
TRBV5-6	TRBJ2-3	NA	NA	13	CASSFRSTDTQYF	TGTGCCAGCAGCTTCCGGAGCACAGATACGCAGTATTTT
TRBV11-2	TRBJ1-1	NA	NA	14	CASSFPGWNTEAFF	TGTGCCAGCAGCTTCCCAGGGTGGAACACTGAAGCTTTCTTT
TRBV29-1	TRBJ1-3	NA	NA	16	CSVPLSTDPSGNTIYF	TGCAGCGTACCACTCTCGACCGACCCCTCTGGAAACACCATATATTTT
TRBV9	TRBJ1-2	NA	NA	13	CASSPRGADGYTF	TGTGCCAGCAGCCCGCGTGGGGCGGACGGCTACACCTTC
TRBV6-6	TRBJ1-6	NA	NA	15	CASTTGRGEVSPLHF	TGTGCCAGCACCACCGGGAGGGGAGAGGTTTCACCCCTCCACTTT
TRBV27	TRBJ2-2	TRBD2	NA	18	CASSFIPGLAGVGGELFF	TGTGCCAGCAGTTTTATACCGGGACTAGCGGGAGTTGGCGGGGAGCTGTTTTTT
TRBV13	TRBJ1-6	TRBD1	NA	17	CASSYLSGDRRVSPLHF	TGTGCCAGCAGCTACCTTTCCGGGGACAGGCGAGTATCACCCCTCCACTTT
TRBV5-1	TRBJ1-5	TRBD1	few	16	CASSPTGIGNNQPQHF	TGCGCCAGCAGCCCGACAGGGATCGGAAACAATCAGCCCCAGCATTTT
TRBV11-2	TRBJ1-1	NA	NA	11	CASSLNSDAFF	TGTGCCAGCAGCTTGAACTCCGACGCTTTCTTT
TRBV18	TRBJ1-5	NA	NA	14	CASSPTPKDQPQHF	TGTGCCAGCTCACCCACACCCAAAGATCAGCCCCAGCATTTT
TRBV5-1	TRBJ2-7	NA	NA	13	CASSLKPGQEQYF	TGCGCCAGCAGCTTGAAACCGGGACAAGAGCAGTACTTC
TRBV4-1	TRBJ2-1	NA	NA	16	CASSRRRARRRNEQFF	TGCGCCAGCAGCCGCCGAAGGGCTCGGCGGAGGAATGAGCAGTTCTTC
TRBV30	TRBJ2-5	TRBD2	few	17	CAWSDAGTSGSGETQYF	TGTGCCTGGAGTGATGCCGGGACTAGCGGGAGTGGGGAGACCCAGTACTTC
TRBV29-1	TRBJ2-7	NA	NA	13	CSVGHPSSYEQYF	TGCAGCGTTGGTCACCCGAGCTCCTACGAGCAGTACTTC
TRBV29-1	TRBJ2-3	TRBD2	NA	17	CSVEKLVAGDRRVTQYF	TGCAGCGTTGAAAAATTGGTAGCGGGGGACCGACGGGTTACGCAGTATTTT
TRBV6-5	TRBJ2-1	TRBD2	NA	16	CASSYSGLAGVDEQFF	TGTGCCAGCAGTTACTCGGGACTAGCGGGAGTGGATGAGCAGTTCTTC
TRBV5-1	TRBJ1-1	NA	few	13	CASSSTDNTEAFF	TGCGCCAGCAGCTCGACAGACAACACTGAAGCTTTCTTT
TRBV4-2	TRBJ2-7	NA	NA	16	CASSQDFGAWANEQYF	TGTGCCAGCAGCCAAGATTTCGGGGCCTGGGCGAACGAGCAGTACTTC
TRBV7-8	TRBJ2-7	NA	few	13	CASTTRDSYEQYF	TGTGCCAGCACCACCAGGGACTCCTACGAGCAGTACTTC
TRBV7-6	TRBJ1-1	TRBD1	NA	13	CASSPGGNTEAFF	TGTGCCAGCAGCCCAGGGGGGAACACTGAAGCTTTCTTT
TRBV6-5	TRBJ2-5	NA	few	15	CASSYSFNWKETQYF	TGTGCCAGCAGTTACTCCTTTAATTGGAAGGAGACCCAGTACTTC
TRBV30	TRBJ1-1	NA	once	15	CAWNLGLSMNTEAFF	TGTGCCTGGAATCTCGGGTTATCCATGAACACTGAAGCTTTCTTT
TRBV29-1	TRBJ2-7	TRBD1	NA	13	CSVRQGSSYEQYF	TGCAGCGTCCGACAGGGCAGCTCCTACGAGCAGTACTTC
TRBV7-9	TRBJ2-3	NA	NA	13	CASSLSQVDTQYF	TGTGCCAGCAGCTTATCGCAGGTAGATACGCAGTATTTT
TRBV5-5	TRBJ2-5	TRBD2	many	15	CASSLVAGGPETQYF	TGTGCCAGCAGCTTGGTGGCGGGAGGGCCGGAGACCCAGTACTTC
TRBV4-1	TRBJ2-2	NA	NA	12	CASSHDTGELFF	TGCGCCAGCAGCCATGACACCGGGGAGCTGTTTTTT
TRBV5-1	TRBJ2-5	NA	NA	14	CASSLATYQETQYF	TGCGCCAGCAGCTTGGCTACGTACCAAGAGACCCAGTACTTC
TRBV6-5	TRBJ2-1	NA	once	16	CASSYATDFYYNEQFF	TGTGCCAGCAGTTATGCAACCGACTTTTACTACAATGAGCAGTTCTTC
TRBV6-5	TRBJ1-1	NA	NA	12	CASSVQRAEAFF	TGTGCCAGCAGTGTCCAGAGAGCTGAAGCTTTCTTT
TRBV7-2	TRBJ1-5	NA	NA	15	CASSLTPGSNQPQHF	TGTGCCAGCAGCTTAACCCCAGGGAGCAATCAGCCCCAGCATTTT
TRBV4-2	TRBJ2-3	NA	few	17	CASSPNVVGGSTDTQYF	TGTGCCAGCAGCCCGAATGTGGTAGGGGGTTCCACAGATACGCAGTATTTT